The T cell receptor beta chain described here comes from a study of T-cell reconstitution after alpha-beta-depleted transplantation in children (dated by TCRdb to the mid-2010s). A note on the overall study: The study quantitatively tracked T-cell immune reconstitution after TCRalphabeta/CD19-depleted allogeneic hematopoietic cell transplantation in children using TCR repertoire profiling.

To prepare the library, PCR was applied. Sequencing instrument: Illumina HiSeq 2500. TCR library preparation used molecular barcoding, with unique molecular identifiers applied to normalize quantification of the TCRbeta repertoire. TCRdb reworked the public reads: Q25 trimming with fastp, MiXCR clone assembly, productive beta chains retained. Rows are combined by CDR3 protein, so each entry shows the most common genes and DNA. Recorded for this sample are around 500,000 distinct CDR3 sequences; under 30% of them occurred a single time. 13% to 15% of the sample is held by the ten biggest clonotypes. This clonotype was seen many times. Its antigen specificity is not known. The sample holds no much larger clone one base away, and base qualities are not on file. Inclusive of the bounding cysteine and phenylalanine, the CDR3 is 15 residues long. The read is trimmed to its CDR3 DNA, 45 bases read in frame from base 1. Trimming takes 3 bases off V and 9 bases off J; junction bases not matched to a gene: 7. According to the germline V gene, CDR1 reads SGHTA and CDR2 reads FQGNSA.

The treatment or condition tag for this specimen amounts to: allogeneic hematopoietic cell transplantation with graft depleted of TCRalphabeta T cells and CD19 B cells. TCRalphabeta/CD19-depleted allogeneic hematopoietic cell grafts were given to the transplant recipients, all of whom were children. Study-wide findings and limitations: The apparently early alphabetaT-cell count recovery about two months after transplant was reportedly dependent on only several hundred rapidly expanded clones derived from non-depleted graft cells. Over the following months the frequencies of hyperexpanded clones went down, and after one year T-cell counts and TCRbeta diversity were mostly credited to newly produced T cells. In some patients, the high TCRbeta diversity seen at day 60 was put down to recipient T cells and intrathymic progenitors that had survived conditioning.

The clonotype originates from a boy less than two years old who had a stem cell transplant for acute myeloid leukemia, so the T cells may come from the graft donor. The rearranged segments are TRBV7-2 and TRBJ2-1; TRBD1 lines up with 11 middle nucleotides. Specimen: PBMCs, mostly from graft donor cells, collected 360 days after TCRalphabeta/CD19-depleted stem cell transplant. The sequenced DNA is TGTGCCAGCAGCTTCCGGGACAGGGGGGTCGGTGAGCAGTTCTTC. Translated, this is CASSFRDRGVGEQFF.